This TCR beta chain was sequenced for a study of cytomegalovirus exposure and HLA in healthy donors. As concerns this clone: What it binds is not known.

Findings and caveats of the study: Testing in vitro showed a few CMV-associated chains specific for CMV antigens.

With 2 bases removed from V and 5 bases from J, the gap between germline ends came to 5 bases. Germline V gene sequence: CDR1 SGHRS, CDR2 YFSETQ. The CDR3 spans 13 residues. Some clones are missing from TCRdb's copy, which holds only in-frame ones; the method was immunoSEQ multiplex PCR. The sample yields under 400,000 clones, roughly 87% seen once. The J gene is TRBJ1-6, the V gene TRBV5-1; tentatively, D is TRBD1 (5 bases). The sample taken for sequencing was PBMCs. This receptor was identified in a young man in good health and CMV-seronegative. In nucleotides, the CDR3 is TGCGCCAGCAGCTTAGGGGATAATTCACCCCTCCACTTT. This translates into CASSLGDNSPLHF. Complete variable domain (other parts from reference TRBV5-1 and TRBJ1-6): KAGVTQTPRYLIKTRGQQVTLSCSPISGHRSVSWYQQTPGQGLQFLFEYFSETQRNKGNFPGRFSGRQFSNSRSEMNVSTLELGDSALYLCASSLGDNSPLHFGNGTRLTVT.